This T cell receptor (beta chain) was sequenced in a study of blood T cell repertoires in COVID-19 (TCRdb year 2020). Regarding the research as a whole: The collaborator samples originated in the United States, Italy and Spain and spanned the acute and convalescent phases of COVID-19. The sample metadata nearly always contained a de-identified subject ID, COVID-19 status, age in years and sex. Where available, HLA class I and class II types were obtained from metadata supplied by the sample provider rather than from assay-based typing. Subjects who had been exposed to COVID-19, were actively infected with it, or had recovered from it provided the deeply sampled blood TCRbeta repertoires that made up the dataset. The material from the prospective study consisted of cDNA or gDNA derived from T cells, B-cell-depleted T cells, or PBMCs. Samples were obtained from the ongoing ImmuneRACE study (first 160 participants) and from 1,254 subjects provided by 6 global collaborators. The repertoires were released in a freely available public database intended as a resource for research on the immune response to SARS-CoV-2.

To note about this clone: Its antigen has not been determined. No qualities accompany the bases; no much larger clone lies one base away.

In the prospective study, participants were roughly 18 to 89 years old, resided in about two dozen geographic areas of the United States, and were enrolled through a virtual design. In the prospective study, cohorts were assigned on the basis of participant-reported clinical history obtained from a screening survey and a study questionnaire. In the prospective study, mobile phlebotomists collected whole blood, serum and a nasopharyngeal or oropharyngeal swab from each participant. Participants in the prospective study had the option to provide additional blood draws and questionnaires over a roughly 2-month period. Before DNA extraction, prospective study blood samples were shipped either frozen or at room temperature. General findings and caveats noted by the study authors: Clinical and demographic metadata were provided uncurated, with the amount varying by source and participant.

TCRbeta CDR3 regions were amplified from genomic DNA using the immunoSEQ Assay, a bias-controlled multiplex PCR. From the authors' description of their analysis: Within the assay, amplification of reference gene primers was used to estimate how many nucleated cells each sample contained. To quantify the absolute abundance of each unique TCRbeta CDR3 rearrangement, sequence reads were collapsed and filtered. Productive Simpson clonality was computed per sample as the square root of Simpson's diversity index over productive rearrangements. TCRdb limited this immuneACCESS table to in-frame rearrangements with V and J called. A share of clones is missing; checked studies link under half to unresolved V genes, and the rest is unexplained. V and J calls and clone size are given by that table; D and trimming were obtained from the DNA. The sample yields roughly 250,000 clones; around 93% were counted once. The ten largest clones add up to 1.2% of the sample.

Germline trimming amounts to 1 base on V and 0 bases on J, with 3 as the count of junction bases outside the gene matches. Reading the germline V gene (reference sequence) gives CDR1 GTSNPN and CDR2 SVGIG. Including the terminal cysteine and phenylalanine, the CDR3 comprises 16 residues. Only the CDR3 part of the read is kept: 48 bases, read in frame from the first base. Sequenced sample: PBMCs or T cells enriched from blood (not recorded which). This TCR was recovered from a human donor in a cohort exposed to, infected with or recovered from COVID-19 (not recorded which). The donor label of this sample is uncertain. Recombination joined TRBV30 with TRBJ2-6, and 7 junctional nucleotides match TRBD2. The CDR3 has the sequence CAWSAGGSSGANVLTF. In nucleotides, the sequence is TGTGCCTGGAGTGCGGGGGGAAGCTCTGGGGCCAACGTCCTGACTTTC.